A selection of T cell receptor beta chains follows, all from one sample in a study of shared clonotypes between healthy human individuals. Generated by immunoSEQ multiplex PCR, the TCRdb table keeps only in-frame clones and is missing some. The sample lists about 770,000 clones; approximately 77% were seen once. Sequenced: memory CD4+ T cells sorted from blood. The origin of the receptors is a woman younger than 45 in good health. CDR3s include the opening cysteine and the closing phenylalanine or tryptophan. D genes are given only for firm matches. A clone size is listed for some rows: how often the clone was seen (once, few, many), or a class if it is expanded.

clone_size,j_call,v_call,d_call,cdr3_aa,cdr3_nt
once,TRBJ2-5,TRBV10-1,TRBD2,CASSSSGRETQYF,TGCGCCAGCAGTTCTAGCGGGCGAGAGACCCAGTACTTC
-,TRBJ2-7,TRBV9,-,CASSVASLTGEQYF,TGTGCCAGCAGCGTAGCTTCTCTGACGGGCGAGCAGTACTTC
-,TRBJ2-3,TRBV12-2,-,CASRLNQEDTQYF,TGTGCAAGTCGCTTAAATCAGGAAGATACGCAGTATTTT
-,TRBJ2-2,TRBV5-1,TRBD2,CASSLGGLAGVAGELFF,TGCGCCAGCAGCTTGGGAGGTCTAGCGGGAGTTGCCGGGGAGCTGTTTTTT
-,TRBJ2-1,TRBV2,-,CASSFTGYLNNEQFF,TGTGCCAGCAGTTTTACAGGGTACCTCAACAATGAGCAGTTCTTC
-,TRBJ1-1,TRBV28,-,CASSLLIVNMLRQAFF,TGTGCCAGCAGTTTATTAATCGTTAATATGTTGCGGCAAGCTTTCTTT
once,TRBJ2-1,TRBV5-4,TRBD2,CASSLVSGGENEQFF,TGTGCCAGCAGCTTGGTTAGCGGGGGTGAGAATGAGCAGTTCTTC
few,TRBJ2-2,TRBV5-1,-,CASSLADRDTGELFF,TGCGCCAGCAGCTTGGCAGATAGGGACACCGGGGAGCTGTTTTTT
-,TRBJ1-2,TRBV19,TRBD1,CASSRDRGRSGYTF,TGTGCCAGTAGTAGGGACAGGGGAAGAAGCGGCTACACCTTC
-,TRBJ2-5,TRBV5-6,-,CASSLGFGIETQYF,TGTGCCAGCAGCTTAGGATTTGGGATAGAGACCCAGTACTTC
-,TRBJ2-1,TRBV28,-,CASSLGLVNEQFF,TGTGCCAGCAGTTTGGGGTTGGTCAATGAGCAGTTCTTC
-,TRBJ2-1,TRBV28,-,CASSLIGRNEQFF,TGTGCCAGCAGTTTGATAGGGAGGAATGAGCAGTTCTTC
-,TRBJ1-4,TRBV28,TRBD1,CASSPRQGFDEKLFF,TGTGCCAGCAGTCCGCGACAGGGGTTCGATGAAAAACTGTTTTTT
few,TRBJ2-1,TRBV6-1,-,CASRANPSDGNEQFF,TGTGCCAGCAGAGCTAATCCTTCAGACGGGAATGAGCAGTTCTTC
-,TRBJ1-1,TRBV2,-,CASSGDSWARAFF,TGTGCCAGCAGTGGAGACAGTTGGGCGAGAGCTTTCTTT
-,TRBJ2-5,TRBV2,-,CASSEARETQYF,TGTGCCAGCAGTGAAGCCCGAGAGACCCAGTACTTC
few,TRBJ2-7,TRBV20-1,-,CSAPGADEQYF,TGCAGTGCTCCTGGGGCAGATGAGCAGTACTTC
-,TRBJ2-3,TRBV5-4,TRBD2,CASSSGTSGTDTQYF,TGTGCCAGCAGCAGCGGGACTAGCGGCACAGATACGCAGTATTTT
-,TRBJ2-5,TRBV4-2,-,CASSWGQETQYF,TGTGCCAGCAGCTGGGGGCAAGAGACCCAGTACTTC
few,TRBJ1-5,TRBV5-4,-,CASSAGNHQPQHF,TGTGCCAGCAGCGCCGGGAATCATCAGCCCCAGCATTTT
-,TRBJ1-2,TRBV9,TRBD1,CASSGRNRDSYGYTF,TGTGCCAGCAGCGGGAGGAACCGGGACAGCTATGGCTACACCTTC
once,TRBJ2-7,TRBV18,TRBD2,CASSLGLAGDEQYF,TGTGCCAGCTCACTAGGACTAGCGGGAGATGAGCAGTACTTC
-,TRBJ1-5,TRBV19,-,CASSIYVGEDEPQHF,TGTGCCAGTAGTATCTATGTGGGGGAGGATGAGCCCCAGCATTTT
once,TRBJ2-6,TRBV5-1,TRBD1,CASSLGTGKGANVLTF,TGCGCCAGCAGCTTGGGGACAGGGAAAGGGGCCAACGTCCTGACTTTC
-,TRBJ1-1,TRBV2,-,CASSETSRGTEAFF,TGTGCCAGCAGTGAGACCAGCCGCGGCACTGAAGCTTTCTTT
-,TRBJ2-5,TRBV28,-,CASRLGGEETQYF,TGTGCCAGCAGGCTCGGGGGCGAAGAGACCCAGTACTTC
-,TRBJ2-3,TRBV7-8,TRBD1,CASGSTGGTDTQYF,TGTGCCAGCGGTTCCACAGGGGGAACAGATACGCAGTATTTT
-,TRBJ2-1,TRBV28,-,CASRQTSFNEQFF,TGTGCCAGCCGCCAGACTAGTTTCAATGAGCAGTTCTTC
-,TRBJ2-5,TRBV5-1,-,CASSLGNVPQETQYF,TGCGCCAGCAGCTTGGGGAATGTACCTCAAGAGACCCAGTACTTC
few,TRBJ2-4,TRBV5-1,-,CASSMRDKTNIQYF,TGCGCCAGCAGCATGCGGGACAAAACAAACATTCAGTACTTC
-,TRBJ2-6,TRBV28,-,CASRIRDLRVGANVLTF,TGTGCCAGCAGGATCCGGGACCTTCGGGTTGGGGCCAACGTCCTGACTTTC
few,TRBJ2-7,TRBV28,-,CASSLYTRPYEQYF,TGTGCCAGCAGTTTGTACACTCGGCCCTACGAGCAGTACTTC
-,TRBJ1-2,TRBV28,TRBD1,CASSWGQGLGYTF,TGTGCCAGCAGTTGGGGACAGGGTCTTGGCTACACCTTC
-,TRBJ2-6,TRBV6-1,TRBD1,CASSDNRGSGANVLTF,TGTGCCAGCAGTGACAACAGGGGATCTGGGGCCAACGTCCTGACTTTC
-,TRBJ1-5,TRBV19,TRBD1,CASSSTGGRNQPQHF,TGTGCCAGTAGTAGCACAGGGGGCCGCAATCAGCCCCAGCATTTT
-,TRBJ2-7,TRBV2,TRBD2,CASSVASGSYEQYF,TGTGCCAGCAGTGTGGCTAGCGGAAGCTACGAGCAGTACTTC
few,TRBJ1-3,TRBV28,-,CASSSVTMDSGNTIYF,TGTGCCAGCAGTTCGGTGACGATGGACTCTGGAAACACCATATATTTT
few,TRBJ1-5,TRBV10-1,TRBD1,CASSEGTGDQPQHF,TGCGCCAGCAGTGAAGGGACAGGAGATCAGCCCCAGCATTTT
once,TRBJ2-7,TRBV6-5,TRBD1,CASSYHAGQASYEQYF,TGTGCCAGCAGTTACCATGCGGGACAGGCCTCCTACGAGCAGTACTTC
-,TRBJ1-4,TRBV5-1,-,CASGGDGSHNEKLFF,TGCGCCAGCGGAGGGGACGGCAGCCATAATGAAAAACTGTTTTTT